One and the same sample provided the 27 T cell receptor beta chains below, sequenced in a study of blood T cell repertoires in COVID-19. The protocol was immunoSEQ multiplex PCR, while the TCRdb copy is restricted to in-frame clones and leaves out a portion. The data show about 110,000 clones, roughly 69% seen once. The sample was peripheral blood. The receptors were gathered from an elderly man with acute or convalescent COVID-19.

This clone was observed a single time. The chain combines TRBV24-1 with TRBJ2-1; 12 nucleotides line up with TRBD2. With V trimmed by 12 bases and J by 7 bases, 12 bases remained unmatched. The CDR3 sequence is 15 residues long. Per germline, CDR1 KGHDR and CDR2 SFDVKD. The CDR3: CASQGGTSGSNEQFF. CDR3 DNA: TGTGCCTCCCAAGGGGGGACTAGCGGGTCGAATGAGCAGTTCTTC.

The V and J genes are TRBV10-1 and TRBJ2-2, with 8 bases identical to TRBD2. V gave up 3 bases and J gave up 5 bases; unmatched junction bases: 5. The germline V gene has CDR1 WNHNN and CDR2 SYGVQD (reference sequence). The CDR3 covers 15 residues. For the CDR3, the DNA is TGCGCCAGCAGTGACGGGAGGGCGGGGACCGGGGAGCTGTTTTTT. Protein product: CASSDGRAGTGELFF.

The chain recombines TRBV7-2 with TRBJ2-1; D gene ambiguous. Deletions cut 1 base from V and 8 bases from J, with 12 bases between. Per the germline V gene, CDR1 is SGHTA and CDR2 is FQGNSA. This CDR3 region has 14 residues. As DNA, the CDR3 is TGTGCCAGCAGCTTAGTGGGTAGCAAGGATGAGCAGTTCTTC. Translating it yields CASSLVGSKDEQFF.

This sequence joins TRBV25-1 and TRBJ2-1; 12 positions match TRBD2. V trimming: 6 bases; J trimming: 5 bases; junction bases outside the gene matches: 14. The V gene's germline CDR1 is MGHDK and CDR2 SYGVNS. The CDR3 extends over 18 amino acids. The CDR3, as DNA: TGTGCCAGCAGCACCCGTGGACTAGCGGGATTCTTCGACAATGAGCAGTTCTTC. Its protein product is CASSTRGLAGFFDNEQFF.

This clone was counted between two and nine times. This chain connects TRBV19 to TRBJ2-6, with 9 bases fitting TRBD2. The CDR3 spans 19 residues. The V gene end was trimmed by 7 bases and the J gene end by 10 bases; junction bases not matched to a gene: 23. The germline V gene encodes CDR1 LNHDA and CDR2 SQIVND (reference sequence). The CDR3: CASTPVGGAGGTDHNVLTF. Written as DNA, the CDR3 is TGTGCCAGTACCCCCGTCGGAGGGGCGGGGGGGACCGACCATAACGTCCTGACTTTC. Full variable domain (missing parts from reference TRBV19 and TRBJ2-6): DGGITQSPKYLFRKEGQNVTLSCEQNLNHDAMYWYRQDPGQGLRLIYYSQIVNDFQKGDIAEGYSVSREKKESFPLTVTSAQKNPTAFYLCASTPVGGAGGTDHNVLTFGAGSRLTVL.

The chain uses TRBV3-1 (or the pseudogene TRBV3-2) and TRBJ2-7, with 10 bases that match TRBD2. Germline CDR1 is LGHDT and CDR2 is YNNKEL (reference sequence). This CDR3 is built from 17 residues. The junction had 9 bases not matched to a gene; V was cut back by 1 base and J by 3 bases. Here the CDR3 reads CASSQVASGRPYYEQYF. The CDR3 nucleotides are TGTGCCAGCAGCCAAGTTGCTAGCGGGAGACCCTACTACGAGCAGTACTTC.

The chain is built from TRBV6-2 or TRBV6-3 and TRBJ1-6, with TRBD1 as a possible D gene (5 bases). Trimming took off 3 bases at V and 5 bases at J, with 8 bases between the two ends. Germline-derived CDR1 and CDR2 are MNHEY and SVGEGT. The CDR3 is 14 residues long. The CDR3 is CASSYPTDNSPLHF. CDR3 nucleotides: TGTGCCAGCAGTTATCCGACAGATAATTCACCCCTCCACTTT.

The gene calls are TRBV13 and TRBJ1-2, with D possibly being TRBD1 (5 bases). V lost 5 bases and J 5 bases, leaving 12 bases between the germline ends. The germline gives CDR1 PRHDT, CDR2 FYEKMQ (reference sequence). This CDR3 has 13 amino acids. This chain's CDR3 is CASSQQDRYGYTF. The CDR3 DNA is TGTGCCAGCAGCCAACAGGATCGTTATGGCTACACCTTC.

This clone was recorded only once. The V call is TRBV5-4, the J call TRBJ2-7; D may be TRBD2 (5 bases). V shed 1 base and J shed 5 bases, with 10 bases lying between them. The CDR3 contains 13 residues. Germline CDR1 SGHNT, CDR2 YYREEE (reference sequence). The CDR3 DNA follows: TGTGCCAGCAGCTTGACTAGGTTCGACGAGCAGTACTTC. As protein: CASSLTRFDEQYF.

The chain links TRBV19 to TRBJ1-4, with TRBD1 matching 10 bases. Germline V gene lookup returns CDR1 LNHDA and CDR2 SQIVND (reference sequence). The V gene end was trimmed by 5 bases and the J gene end by 6 bases; junction bases not matched to a gene: 12. The CDR3 contains 17 residues. CDR3 protein: CASSFPGQGPLYEKLFF. CDR3 coding DNA: TGTGCCAGTAGTTTCCCGGGACAGGGGCCCCTATATGAAAAACTGTTTTTT. Filled out from reference TRBV19 and TRBJ1-4, the complete variable domain reads DGGITQSPKYLFRKEGQNVTLSCEQNLNHDAMYWYRQDPGQGLRLIYYSQIVNDFQKGDIAEGYSVSREKKESFPLTVTSAQKNPTAFYLCASSFPGQGPLYEKLFFGSGTQLSVL.

The CDR3 nucleotides are TGCGCCCCCCCGGGGCAGTACTTC. Protein sequence: CAPPGQYF. The chain joins TRBV4-1 to TRBJ2-7; D gene unclear. The germline gives CDR1 MGHRA, CDR2 YSYEKL. Trimming removed 11 bases from V and 9 bases from J, with 8 bases in between. This CDR3 has 8 amino acids.

The chain employs TRBV2 and TRBJ1-1; D gene ambiguous. Germline assignment: CDR1 SNHLY and CDR2 FYNNEI. V lost 7 bases to trimming and J lost 1 base, with 7 bases between them. The CDR3 is 12 amino acids. This CDR3 reads CASIRQNTEAFF. DNA for the CDR3: TGTGCCAGCATAAGACAGAACACTGAAGCTTTCTTT. The variable domain in full, with the rest retrieved from reference TRBV2 and TRBJ1-1, is EPEVTQTPSHQVTQMGQEVILRCVPISNHLYFYWYRQILGQKVEFLVSFYNNEISEKSEIFDDQFSVERPDGSNFTLKIRSTKLEDSAMYFCASIRQNTEAFFGQGTRLTVV.

The V gene is TRBV7-9, the J gene TRBJ2-1; tentatively, D is TRBD2 (6 bases). This CDR3 has 17 amino acids. The germline V gene has CDR1 SEHNR and CDR2 FQNEAQ (reference sequence). The V end lost 1 base, the J end lost 4 bases, and 17 bases lay between the germline ends. CDR3 DNA sequence: TGTGCCAGCAGCTTAGATGGGCCCAAGGGGAGGTACAATGAGCAGTTCTTC. Translated: CASSLDGPKGRYNEQFF.

This chain links TRBV28 with TRBJ1-2, with unresolved D. The CDR3 has 14 residues. Germline-derived CDR1 and CDR2 are MDHEN and SYDVKM. Deletions cut 3 bases from V and 4 bases from J, with 12 bases between. The CDR3 sequence: CASSFSGVVYGYTF. The CDR3 coding sequence is TGTGCCAGCAGTTTCTCCGGGGTGGTCTATGGCTACACCTTC.

This chain connects TRBV5-1 to TRBJ2-3, with 7 bases fitting TRBD1. Germline-derived CDR1 and CDR2 are SGHRS and YFSETQ. The CDR3 is 14 residues long. V gave up 7 bases and J gave up 6 bases; unmatched junction bases: 11. The CDR3 is CASREQGLWDTQYF. Here the CDR3 DNA reads TGCGCCAGCCGAGAACAGGGGTTATGGGATACGCAGTATTTT.

This clone was detected once. J is TRBJ1-2 and V is TRBV29-1; D gene unclear. The V end was cut by 7 bases, the J end by 6 bases, with 18 bases between. This CDR3 spans 13 amino acids. Germline V lookup: CDR1 SQVTM, CDR2 ANQGSEA. The chain's CDR3 is CSAERGWRDGYTF. The CDR3 DNA sequence: TGCAGCGCCGAGCGGGGTTGGCGGGATGGCTACACCTTC.

This clone was counted only a few times. The chain combines TRBV6-2 or TRBV6-3 with TRBJ2-1; 12 nucleotides match TRBD2. Germline V gives CDR1 MNHEY, CDR2 SVGEGT. This CDR3 comprises 16 residues. J gave up 1 base and V 5 bases, and 3 bases lay outside the gene matches. The CDR3 loop reads CASSALAGGSYNEQFF. In nucleotides, the CDR3 is TGTGCCAGCAGTGCCCTAGCGGGAGGGTCCTACAATGAGCAGTTCTTC.

A few counts support this clone. The V and J genes are TRBV3-1 (or the pseudogene TRBV3-2) and TRBJ1-2; no clear D. Looked up from germline, CDR1 is LGHDT and CDR2 is YNNKEL (reference sequence). The CDR3 is made up of 14 amino acids. V was cut by 0 bases and J by 0 bases, with 5 bases left in between. DNA for the CDR3: TGTGCCAGCAGCCAAGATCTAGCTAACTATGGCTACACCTTC. It translates to CASSQDLANYGYTF.

Many counts were recorded for this clone. The chain links TRBV28 to TRBJ1-1, with TRBD1 as a possible D gene (6 bases). Germline assignment: CDR1 MDHEN and CDR2 SYDVKM. Trimming shortened V by 2 bases and J by 6 bases, and 16 bases separated the two germline ends. The CDR3 runs 15 residues. CDR3 coding DNA: TGTGCCAGCAGTTTAGGGCAGGGGCGTGTTTCTGAAGCTTTCTTT. Protein sequence: CASSLGQGRVSEAFF.

CDR3 amino acids: CASFWGQGYTGELFF. CDR3 nucleotide sequence: TGTGCCAGCTTCTGGGGACAGGGCTACACCGGGGAGCTGTTTTTT. The chain uses TRBV6-6 and TRBJ2-2, with TRBD1 identical over 9 bases. The CDR3 runs 15 residues. CDR1 is MNHNY and CDR2 is SVGAGI in the germline V gene (reference sequence). The V and J ends lost 8 bases and 3 bases, in that order; junction bases with no gene match: 7.

V usage is TRBV3-1 (or the pseudogene TRBV3-2) and J usage is TRBJ2-5; 10 nucleotides agree with TRBD2. From germline, CDR1 is LGHDT and CDR2 YNNKEL (reference sequence). The CDR3 has 15 residues. V shed 4 bases and J 2 bases; nucleotides not matched to a gene: 4. The CDR3 bases are TGTGCCAGCAGCCCTAGCGGGAGCCGACAAGAGACCCAGTACTTC. Translation: CASSPSGSRQETQYF.

This clone was observed a few times. The rearrangement links TRBV28 to TRBJ1-2; 7 bases line up with TRBD1. Germline lookup yields CDR1 MDHEN and CDR2 SYDVKM. CDR3 size: 16 residues. Losses at the gene ends were 6 bases for V and 2 bases for J; bases not matched to a gene: 12. The DNA for the CDR3 is TGTGCCAGCAGCACACAGGGGACAGCGTCCAACTATGGCTACACCTTC. Encoded protein: CASSTQGTASNYGYTF.

V and J are TRBV7-5 and TRBJ1-6; the D call of TRBD1 is as the table states it, not checked on the DNA. TRBV7-5 is a pseudogene segment. The CDR3 runs 14 residues. The chain's CDR3 is CARSLGEQGSPLHF. The CDR3 nucleotides read TGTGCCAGAAGCTTAGGCGAACAGGGGTCGCCCCTCCACTTT.

This clone was observed a single time. The genes are TRBV27 and TRBJ2-3, with D uncertain. V was shortened by 4 bases and J by 7 bases, with 15 bases between the two germline ends. The CDR3 sequence is 14 residues long. The germline gives CDR1 MNHEY, CDR2 SMNVEV (reference sequence). The CDR3 DNA is TGTGCCAGCAGTTCCAGAGACAACTTCTATACGCAGTATTTT. It specifies CASSSRDNFYTQYF.

This chain joins TRBV6-5 and TRBJ1-6, with D tentatively TRBD1 (5 bases). Trimming left V 6 bases short and J 9 bases short, with 12 bases between. The CDR3 runs 13 residues. Germline V gene sequence: CDR1 MNHEY, CDR2 SVGAGI. CDR3 nucleotide sequence: TGTGCCAGCAGGGCCGGGGGGTTTTCACCCCTCCACTTT. It translates to CASRAGGFSPLHF.

The rearrangement joins TRBV24-1 to TRBJ2-3, with D unresolved. The V gene's germline CDR1 is KGHDR and CDR2 SFDVKD. Deletions cut 5 bases from V and 0 bases from J, with 8 bases between. The CDR3 is made up of 14 amino acids. As DNA, the CDR3 is TGTGCCACCAGTGTTACCGGGAGCACAGATACGCAGTATTTT. Its translation: CATSVTGSTDTQYF.

The chain joins TRBV6-6 to TRBJ1-3; weak D call: TRBD1 (5 bases). The CDR3 sequence is 11 residues long. Germline CDR1 is MNHNY and CDR2 is SVGAGI (reference sequence). Trimming removed 11 bases at V and 0 bases at J, with 5 bases between. DNA of the CDR3: TGTGCCGGACACTCTGGAAACACCATATATTTT. It specifies CAGHSGNTIYF.